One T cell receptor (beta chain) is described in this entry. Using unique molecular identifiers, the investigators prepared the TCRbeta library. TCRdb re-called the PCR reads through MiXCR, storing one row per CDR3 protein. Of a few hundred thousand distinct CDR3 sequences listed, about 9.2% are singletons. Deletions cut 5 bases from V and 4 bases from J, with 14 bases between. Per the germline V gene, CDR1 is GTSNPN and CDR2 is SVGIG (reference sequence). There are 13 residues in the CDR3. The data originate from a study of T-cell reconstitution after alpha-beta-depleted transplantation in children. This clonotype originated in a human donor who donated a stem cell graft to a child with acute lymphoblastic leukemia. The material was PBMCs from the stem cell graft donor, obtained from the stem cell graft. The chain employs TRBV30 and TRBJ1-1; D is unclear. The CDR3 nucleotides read TGTGCCTGGCTGGGAGGGCGGACCACTGAAGCTTTCTTT. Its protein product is CAWLGGRTTEAFF.